This TCR beta chain was sequenced in a study of shared clonotypes between healthy human individuals. Across the whole study: Donor composition was a couple of women and a few men, aged 18 to 49.

Selected positively for CCR7 and CD45RO-negative, naive CD8 cells excluded terminally differentiated effector memory CD45RA+ cells. At deep level, the assay was performed. Genomic DNA from each subset was divided evenly over several immunoSEQ plates. Sequencing was performed with immunoSEQ multiplex PCR; in TCRdb, only in-frame clones are kept and a portion is missing. The data hold around 550,000 clones, with 90% to 95% observed a single time. A word on this clone: Its matching antigen is unknown.

Findings and caveats of the study: In several donors, approximately 5% of naive CD4 clonotypes appeared in common.

This TCR derives from a woman aged 30 to 39 in good health. Sequenced material: naive CD8+ T cells sorted from blood.

CDR3 amino acids: CASSQDYAASGIYEQYF. CDR3 nucleotide sequence: TGTGCCAGCAGCCAAGATTATGCTGCTAGCGGGATCTACGAGCAGTACTTC. V is TRBV14 and J is TRBJ2-7, with 9 bases aligning to TRBD2. The CDR3 has 17 residues. Trimming at V came to 0 bases and at J to 3 bases, leaving 9 bases not matched to a gene. Germline lookup yields CDR1 SGHDN and CDR2 FVKESK.